This T cell receptor beta chain was identified during a study of T cell responses to AZD1222 COVID-19 vaccine (dated by TCRdb to the early 2020s). In terms of the full investigation: Because spike-specific TCR depth and breadth did not differ between the two schedules, AZD1222 recipients who got a second dose at roughly 4 weeks were pooled with those who got a second dose at roughly 12 weeks. A total of over 230 trial participants underwent TCR sequencing, of whom roughly 210 had received two doses of AZD1222 and some 26 had received two doses of the MenACWY control vaccine. Trial participants were enrolled by age into subgroups of 18-55, 56-69 and 70-plus years, and around 150, 29 and 61 TCR-sequenced participants, respectively, were included in these subgroups. Overall study results and their limits: After two AZD1222 doses, spike-specific TCR breadth and depth were significantly higher than at day 0 and than in MenACWY recipients. The whole spike protein was spanned by vaccine-associated CD4 TCRs, and dominant responses were seen in regions 160-218 and 743-854. The 56-69-year group was small, and its depth increase did not reach significance, likely because of low power. Participants were mostly white British, with more females than males. The authors suggested clonal diversity may have been underestimated. Nearly half of unique spike-specific TCRs reportedly recognized epitopes outside regions mutated in the B.1.351 and B.1.1.7 variants. Because no samples from the day 14 peak response were available, repertoires could be characterized only after the peak T cell response. Conclusions about previously exposed vaccinees were limited because only six or seven AZD1222 recipients were SARS-CoV-2 seropositive at baseline.

What the time point label conveys for this sample: baseline before first vaccination. The vaccinee samples were drawn from two UK trials, COV001 and COV002, one of which was a single-blind randomized controlled phase 2/3 trial testing AZD1222 (ChAdOx1 nCoV-19) in healthy adults. For TCRbeta chain sequencing, PBMC samples were collected from trial participants at day 0 and at day 28 after the second dose. For this chain, trimming is 2 bases at the V end and 11 bases at the J end, and the number of junction bases without a gene match is 6. CDR1 and CDR2 are drawn from the germline V gene (reference sequence): MNHNY, SVGAGI. The CDR3, from cysteine to phenylalanine, totals 14 residues. Just CDR3 DNA is preserved here, 42 bases in frame from base 1. The CDR3 regions of human TCRbeta chains were subjected to immunosequencing. On the authors' methods: Repertoire TCRs were checked for matches against a reference library of SARS-CoV-2-specific TCRs that had been generated using the MIRA antigen-specificity platform. Breadth meant the fraction of unique TCRs that were SARS-CoV-2-associated, whereas depth meant the fraction of total T cells that were SARS-CoV-2-associated. Each spike-specific TCR was assigned to its reactive spike region and to a CD4 or CD8 class using the MIRA data. Log10-transformed breadth and depth values were compared by one-way ANOVA with Sidak's multiple comparisons tests. This is the immuneACCESS table as TCRdb keeps it, with only in-frame sequences that have V and J called. A part of the clones is gone; compared with another copy, unresolved V genes explain less than half, and the rest is unexplained. Clone size and the V and J calls come from that table; the DNA yielded D and trimming. The sample data list more than 150,000 clones, and about 87% of these were observed just once. 6.1% of the sample lies in the top ten.

Note on this clone: Its antigen is still unknown. No much larger clone exists at a distance of one base, and base qualities are not known.

This material consisted of peripheral blood, taken on day 0 of AZD1222 vaccination. Here the chain combines TRBV6-6 and TRBJ2-5, and 12 junctional nucleotides match TRBD1. This receptor was identified in an adult in good health. The DNA reads as follows: TGTGCCAGCAGTTACCCGGGACAGGGGGCGCAACAGTACTTC. This gives the protein CASSYPGQGAQQYF.